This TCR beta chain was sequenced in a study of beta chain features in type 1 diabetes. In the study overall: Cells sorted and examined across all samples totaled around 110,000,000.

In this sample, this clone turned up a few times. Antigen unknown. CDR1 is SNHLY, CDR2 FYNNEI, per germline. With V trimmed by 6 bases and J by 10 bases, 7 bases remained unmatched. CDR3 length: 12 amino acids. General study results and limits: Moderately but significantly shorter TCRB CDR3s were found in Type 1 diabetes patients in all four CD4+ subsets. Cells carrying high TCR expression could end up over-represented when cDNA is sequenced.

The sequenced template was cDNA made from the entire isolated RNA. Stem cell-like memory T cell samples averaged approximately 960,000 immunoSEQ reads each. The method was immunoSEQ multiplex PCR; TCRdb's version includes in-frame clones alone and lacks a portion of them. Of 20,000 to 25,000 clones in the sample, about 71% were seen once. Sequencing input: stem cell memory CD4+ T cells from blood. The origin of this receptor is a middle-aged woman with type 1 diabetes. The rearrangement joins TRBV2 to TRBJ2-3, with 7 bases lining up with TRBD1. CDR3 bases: TGTGCCAGCAGCCCAGGGGGAAGAGCGCAGTATTTT. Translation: CASSPGGRAQYF.